This TCR beta chain was profiled in a study of blood T cell repertoires in COVID-19. Looking at the study overall: Specimens from acute and convalescent COVID-19 originated in the United States, Italy and Spain.

Original processing methods: Reference gene primer amplification in the assay estimated nucleated cell counts. Generated by immunoSEQ multiplex PCR, the TCRdb table keeps only in-frame clones and is missing some. V and J calls and clone size come straight from that table; D and trimming were deduced from the DNA. The table lists 200,000 or so clones, roughly 80% of them singletons. Germline values: CDR1 SQVTM, CDR2 ANQGSEA. The length of the CDR3 is 13 residues. V was cut by 8 bases and J by 6 bases, with 19 bases left in between. The sequenced sample was peripheral blood. This chain uses TRBV29-1 with TRBJ2-5; D possibly corresponds to TRBD2 (5 bases). This clonotype was sampled from an elderly woman with acute or convalescent COVID-19. The CDR3 sequence: CSLGSVVGKTQYF. CDR3 DNA: TGCAGCTTAGGGAGTGTAGTGGGAAAGACCCAGTACTTC. Drawing the rest from reference TRBV29-1 and TRBJ2-5, the complete variable domain is SAVISQKPSRDICQRGTSLTIQCQVDSQVTMMFWYRQQPGQSLTLIATANQGSEATYESGFVIDKFPISRPNLTFSTLTVSNMSPEDSSIYLCSLGSVVGKTQYFGPGTRLLVL.